This T cell receptor (beta chain) was found in a study of blood T cell repertoires in COVID-19. For the study at large: T cells, B-cell-depleted T cells, or PBMCs provided the cDNA or gDNA that served as material.

Only in-frame clones appear in the TCRdb table, and some are missing; sequencing was by immunoSEQ multiplex PCR. Among about 80,000 clones listed, about 91% were seen once. With 4 bases removed from V and 10 bases from J, the gap between germline ends came to 15 bases. Germline CDR1 reads SGDLS; CDR2 reads YYNGEE. This CDR3 is built from 13 residues. This receptor was identified in a woman over 75 with acute or convalescent COVID-19. The chain couples TRBV9 to TRBJ2-1; D may be TRBD2 (5 bases). The specimen was peripheral blood. CDR3 residues: CASSPERVGEQFF. CDR3 sequence (DNA): TGTGCCAGCAGCCCCGAGAGGGTTGGAGAGCAGTTCTTC. Based on the CDR3 plus reference TRBV9 and TRBJ2-1, the full variable domain is DSGVTQTPKHLITATGQRVTLRCSPRSGDLSVYWYQQSLDQGLQFLIQYYNGEERAKGNILERFSAQQFPDLHSELNLSSLELGDSALYFCASSPERVGEQFFGPGTRLTVL.